Below are 9 T cell receptor beta chains sequenced from a single sample in a study of shared clonotypes between healthy human individuals. The data were produced by immunoSEQ multiplex PCR, yet TCRdb's version contains in-frame clones alone and is incomplete. The table shows hundreds of thousands of clones, with 55% to 75% occurring only once. What was sequenced was memory CD4+ T cells sorted from blood. Subset indicated: CD45RA-negative fraction. These receptors were collected from a woman aged 30 to 39 in good health.

V gene TRBV27 combines with J gene TRBJ1-2; D possibly corresponds to TRBD1 (5 bases). The CDR3 is 14 amino acids. The germline V gene encodes CDR1 MNHEY and CDR2 SMNVEV (reference sequence). V dropped 8 bases and J dropped 8 bases, with 21 bases sitting between them. The CDR3 is CASAGGGLVQGYTF. The CDR3 DNA reads TGTGCCAGCGCTGGGGGAGGGCTCGTCCAAGGCTACACCTTC.

Concerning this clone itself: The sample has other DNA sequences that encode this CDR3 too. The genes are TRBV7-2 and TRBJ2-5, with no clear D. CDR1 is SGHTA, CDR2 FQGNSA, per germline. V was pared by 1 base and J by 2 bases, with 8 bases between. CDR3 length: 14 amino acids. CDR3 nucleotides: TGTGCCAGCAGCTTAGATCCCGGGCAAGAGACCCAGTACTTC. Translation gives CASSLDPGQETQYF. The complete variable domain, with remaining parts taken from reference TRBV7-2 and TRBJ2-5, reads GAGVSQSPSNKVTEKGKDVELRCDPISGHTALYWYRQSLGQGLEFLIYFQGNSAPDKSGLPSDRFSAERTGGSVSTLTIQRTQQEDSAVYLCASSLDPGQETQYFGPGTRLLVL.

In its sample, this clone was seen once. The chain combines TRBV28 with TRBJ1-1; D unclear. Looked up from germline, CDR1 is MDHEN and CDR2 is SYDVKM. Trimming shortened V by 7 bases and J by 6 bases, and 15 bases separated the two germline ends. This CDR3 is built from 13 residues. CDR3 amino acids: CASTSAATAEAFF. In DNA form, the CDR3 reads TGTGCCAGCACCTCGGCGGCCACGGCTGAAGCTTTCTTT.

In nucleotides, the CDR3 is TGTGCCAGTAGTATAGGCGGAGCCAGGATTGTTTTTGGAAACACCATATATTTT. Protein: CASSIGGARIVFGNTIYF. J is TRBJ1-3 and V is TRBV19; D not resolved. The CDR3 loop spans 18 amino acids. Trimming took off 1 base at V and 3 bases at J, with 19 bases between the two ends. Germline V gene sequence: CDR1 LNHDA, CDR2 SQIVND (reference sequence).

The rearrangement joins TRBV2 to TRBJ1-1; maybe TRBD1 (5 bases). Germline lookup yields CDR1 SNHLY and CDR2 FYNNEI. The CDR3 sequence is 12 residues long. Deletions cut 8 bases from V and 6 bases from J, with 13 bases between. CDR3 sequence (DNA): TGTGCCAGCGCTATAACAGGCGCTGAAGCTTTCTTT. Amino acid sequence: CASAITGAEAFF. The full variable domain, completed using reference TRBV2 and TRBJ1-1, is EPEVTQTPSHQVTQMGQEVILRCVPISNHLYFYWYRQILGQKVEFLVSFYNNEISEKSEIFDDQFSVERPDGSNFTLKIRSTKLEDSAMYFCASAITGAEAFFGQGTRLTVV.

This clone was observed a few times. The chain uses TRBV2 and TRBJ2-3, with 11 nucleotides matching TRBD2. V lost 6 bases to trimming and J lost 4 bases; unmatched junction nucleotides: 6. The CDR3 has 15 residues. Germline CDR1 reads SNHLY; CDR2 reads FYNNEI. CDR3 nucleotide sequence: TGTGCCAGCAGGAAACTAGCGGGAGCCCCAGATACGCAGTATTTT. It is translated as CASRKLAGAPDTQYF.

The genes are TRBV18 and TRBJ1-3; no firm D call. CDR3 length: 16 residues. CDR1 is KGHSH and CDR2 is LQKENI in the germline V gene. V lost 6 bases and J lost 4, with 19 bases in between. CDR3: CASSPLVDKGGNTIYF. The CDR3, as DNA: TGTGCCAGCTCGCCCCTCGTTGATAAAGGCGGAAACACCATATATTTT.

Comment on this clone: Other DNA sequences within the sample encode an identical CDR3. The genes are TRBV19 and TRBJ1-2, with no clear D. CDR3 length equals 11 residues. V gave up 5 bases and J gave up 6 bases, with 7 bases separating them. Germline V gene lookup returns CDR1 LNHDA and CDR2 SQIVND (reference sequence). The CDR3 is CASSVRDGYTF. The DNA for the CDR3 is TGTGCCAGTAGTGTGAGAGATGGCTACACCTTC.

The chain is built from TRBV15 and TRBJ1-6, with TRBD1 as a possible D gene (6 bases). The germline V and J ends were trimmed by 0 bases and 5 bases, with 14 bases remaining between them. CDR3 size: 17 residues. The germline V gene has CDR1 LNHNV and CDR2 YYDKDF (reference sequence). This CDR3 is CATSREELGADNSPLHF. In DNA, the CDR3 is TGTGCCACCAGCAGAGAAGAGTTGGGGGCTGATAATTCACCCCTCCACTTT.